Shown below are 7 T cell receptor beta chains from a single sample sequenced in a study of T cells expressing NK-cell markers. TCRdb reprocessed the 5' RACE reads; each CDR3 protein has one entry and no DNA is given. This sample's table has approximately 380,000 distinct CDR3 sequences. The sample comprised blood T cells: a sorted CD56 or NKG2C T cell subset, CD4+ or CD8+ T cells, or bulk PBMC T cells (not recorded which). The receptors shown here come from a man aged 18 to 69 in good health.

The CDR3 sequence: CSASPSGGSHTDTQYF. This sequence joins TRBV20-1 and TRBJ2-3; TCRdb's D call of TRBD2 is untestable without DNA. Looked up from germline, CDR1 is DFQATT and CDR2 is SNEGSKA (reference sequence). The CDR3 sequence is 16 residues long.

This chain links TRBV15 with TRBJ2-2; TCRdb returns TRBD1, unconfirmable since there is no DNA. Germline V gives CDR1 LNHNV, CDR2 YYDKDF (reference sequence). The CDR3 extends over 15 amino acids. The CDR3 sequence: CATSIGGRVSGELFF.

The V gene is TRBV5-4, the J gene TRBJ2-3; TCRdb selects TRBD2, and the lack of DNA leaves this call unchecked. Germline V CDR1 and CDR2: SGHNT, YYREEE (reference sequence). The CDR3 sequence is 17 residues long. The CDR3 is CASSPLSGGTYQDTQYF.

The chain is built from TRBV7-8 and TRBJ1-1. The CDR3 runs to 17 residues. Germline lookup yields CDR1 SGHVS and CDR2 FQNEAQ. CDR3 protein: CASSFGPQGLLNTEAFF.

This chain links TRBV6-1 with TRBJ2-7. Germline V gene lookup returns CDR1 MNHNS and CDR2 SASEGT. The CDR3 length is 13 residues. The CDR3 sequence: CASRIAGNYEQYF.

The chain links TRBV6-4 to TRBJ2-1; TCRdb outputs TRBD2, but without DNA this stays unchecked. The length of the CDR3 is 19 residues. Germline loops: CDR1 MRHNA, CDR2 SNTAGT. Here the CDR3 reads CASSRTSGGTLLRYNEQFF.

The chain links TRBV7-2 to TRBJ2-7; the TCRdb D gene call, TRBD1, has no DNA to confirm it. Germline CDR1 SGHTA, CDR2 FQGNSA. The CDR3 extends over 17 amino acids. CDR3 region: CASSFKRDRGISYEQYF.